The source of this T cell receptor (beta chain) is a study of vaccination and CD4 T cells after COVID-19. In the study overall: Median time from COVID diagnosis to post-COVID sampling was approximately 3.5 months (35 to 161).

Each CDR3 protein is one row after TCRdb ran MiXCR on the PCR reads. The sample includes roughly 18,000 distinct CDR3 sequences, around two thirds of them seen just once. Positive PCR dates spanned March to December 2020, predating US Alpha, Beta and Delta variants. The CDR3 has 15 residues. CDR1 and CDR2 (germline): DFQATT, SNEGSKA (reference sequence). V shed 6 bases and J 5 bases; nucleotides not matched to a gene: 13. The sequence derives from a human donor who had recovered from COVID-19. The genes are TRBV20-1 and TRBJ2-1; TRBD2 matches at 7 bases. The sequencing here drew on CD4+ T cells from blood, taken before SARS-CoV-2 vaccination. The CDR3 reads CSAVGGPIIDNEQFF. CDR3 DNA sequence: TGCAGTGCGGTGGGAGGGCCTATAATCGACAATGAGCAGTTCTTC.